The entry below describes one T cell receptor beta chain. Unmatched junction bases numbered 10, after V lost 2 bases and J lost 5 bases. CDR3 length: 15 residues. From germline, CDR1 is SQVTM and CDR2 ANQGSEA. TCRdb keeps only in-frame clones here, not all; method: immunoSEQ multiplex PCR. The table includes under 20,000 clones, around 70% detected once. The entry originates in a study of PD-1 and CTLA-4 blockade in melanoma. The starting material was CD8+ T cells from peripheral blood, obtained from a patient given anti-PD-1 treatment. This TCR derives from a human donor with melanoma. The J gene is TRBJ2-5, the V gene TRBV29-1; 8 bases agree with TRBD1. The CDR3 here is CSVERVDRGPETQYF. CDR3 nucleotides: TGCAGCGTTGAAAGGGTCGACAGGGGACCGGAGACCCAGTACTTC.